This T cell receptor (beta chain) was identified in a study of shared clonotypes between healthy human individuals. Whole-study context: Each donor contributed plates that comprised three CD4 naive, three CD4 memory, two CD8 naive and one CD8 memory. Points from the study as a whole: Naive CD4 clonotype sharing across a handful of donors was around 5%. Naive subsets typically showed greater estimated richness than memory subsets. Only blood samples were collected, and tissue repertoires likely differ.

The CDR3 has 16 amino acids. The germline gives CDR1 MDHEN, CDR2 SYDVKM. Trimming removed 2 bases from V and 9 bases from J, with 19 bases in between. Regarding this clone: The antigen remains unidentified.

Only in-frame clones appear in the TCRdb table, and some are missing; sequencing was by immunoSEQ multiplex PCR. The data contain 2 million to 2.5 million clones, 92% of them singletons. This receptor was identified in a man aged 18 to 30 in good health. Some clones in this sample may be carry-over from other donors' samples. Sequenced sample: naive CD4+ T cells from PBMCs. Documented subset: CD45RA+ positively selected. The chain uses TRBV28 and TRBJ1-4; D is possibly TRBD1 (6 bases). The chain's CDR3 is CASSLQGNRWDQKLFF. CDR3 DNA: TGTGCCAGCAGTTTACAGGGGAACAGGTGGGATCAAAAACTGTTTTTT.